The 7 T cell receptor beta chains below were found in one sample sequenced in a study of T cells in Graves' hyperthyroidism and ophthalmopathy. TCR beta CDR3 region amplification was performed from RNA transcripts. First-round RT-PCR of the TCR CDR3 relied on the HTBI primer set. TCRdb re-called the multiplex PCR reads with MiXCR, one entry per CDR3 protein. The sample holds more than 40,000 distinct CDR3 sequences, around 49% seen once. Source material: peripheral blood or thyroid tissue (not recorded which). These receptors came from a woman between 45 and 60 years old with Graves' hyperthyroidism.

In this sample, this clonotype is medium-sized. The chain is built from TRBV10-3 and TRBJ1-1; D remains ambiguous. V was pared by 4 bases and J by 5 bases, with 23 bases between. Germline V gene lookup returns CDR1 ENHRY and CDR2 SYGVKD. The length of the CDR3 is 17 residues. The CDR3 DNA follows: TGTGCCATCAGTGCCTCCGGACTGGGGAGGGATGAAACTGAAGCTTTCTTT. Protein sequence: CAISASGLGRDETEAFF.

This clonotype has ten or more counts. The chain links TRBV6-1 to TRBJ1-5; 8 bases are shared with TRBD1. The CDR3 loop spans 18 amino acids. Germline-derived CDR1 and CDR2 are MNHNS and SASEGT. V lost 2 bases to trimming and J lost 2 bases; unmatched junction nucleotides: 11. This CDR3 reads CASSERGQVRVGNQPQHF. The CDR3, as DNA: TGTGCCAGCAGTGAACGGGGACAGGTTCGTGTTGGCAATCAGCCCCAGCATTTT.

This chain uses TRBV7-9 with TRBJ2-5; 8 nucleotides line up with TRBD1. This CDR3 is 13 amino acids long. The germline V gene encodes CDR1 SEHNR and CDR2 FQNEAQ (reference sequence). Trimming at V came to 5 bases and at J to 9 bases, leaving 8 bases not matched to a gene. The chain's CDR3 is CASSLDRGQPQYF. CDR3 sequence (DNA): TGTGCCAGCAGCCTTGACAGGGGTCAGCCCCAGTACTTC.

This clonotype was counted only a few times. The V call is TRBV29-1, the J call TRBJ2-5; TRBD1 might be the D (5 bases). Germline V lookup: CDR1 SQVTM, CDR2 ANQGSEA. This CDR3 region has 12 residues. Trimming took off 4 bases at V and 5 bases at J, with 11 bases between the two ends. Written as DNA, the CDR3 is TGCAGCGTTGGCCAGGGATTTGAGACCCAGTACTTC. It translates to CSVGQGFETQYF.

This clonotype was detected ten times or more. This chain links TRBV28 with TRBJ2-6; a possible D gene is TRBD1 (5 bases). The CDR3 runs 16 residues. V was cut by 1 base and J by 0 bases, with 7 bases left in between. Germline CDR1 and CDR2: MDHEN and SYDVKM. This CDR3 is CASSLSGHSGANVLTF. Written as DNA, the CDR3 is TGTGCCAGCAGTTTATCCGGACACTCTGGGGCCAACGTCCTGACTTTC.

This clonotype has a count of ten or more. This sequence joins TRBV5-6 and TRBJ1-2, with a possible D match to TRBD1 (6 bases). Trimming pared 0 bases from V and 8 bases from J, leaving 17 bases between. CDR1 and CDR2 from the germline V gene are SGHDT and YYEEEE. There are 15 residues in the CDR3. CDR3 sequence: CASSLGQVLVLGYTF. CDR3 nucleotide sequence: TGTGCCAGCAGCTTGGGACAGGTGCTGGTGCTGGGCTACACCTTC. Full variable domain (missing parts from reference TRBV5-6 and TRBJ1-2): DAGVTQSPTHLIKTRGQQVTLRCSPKSGHDTVSWYQQALGQGPQFIFQYYEEEERQRGNFPDRFSGHQFPNYSSELNVNALLLGDSALYLCASSLGQVLVLGYTFGSGTRLTVV.

Comment on this clonotype: An end of the junction differs from the germline gene, which may be a read error. The chain recombines TRBV7-7 with TRBJ2-5; no firm D call. From germline, CDR1 is SSHAT and CDR2 FNYEAQ (reference sequence). This CDR3 is built from 14 residues. This CDR3 reads CASSLGMGRETQYF. The CDR3 DNA sequence: TGTGCTAGCAGCCTAGGGATGGGCCGGGAGACCCAGTACTTC.